The next 4 T cell receptor beta chains were all read from a single sample in a study of blood T cell repertoires in COVID-19. Sequencing used immunoSEQ multiplex PCR; TCRdb keeps in-frame clones, though not all of them. The table lists under 350,000 clones, around 88% of them singletons. The sample consisted of peripheral blood. Receptor source: a man aged 35 to 55 with acute or convalescent COVID-19.

The rearrangement joins TRBV7-9 to TRBJ1-2, with D unclear. V was cut by 3 bases and J by 6 bases, with 5 bases left in between. Germline-derived CDR1 and CDR2 are SEHNR and FQNEAQ (reference sequence). The CDR3 loop spans 11 amino acids. Here the CDR3 reads CASSFLNGYTF. CDR3 DNA sequence: TGTGCCAGCAGCTTCCTTAATGGCTACACCTTC. The entire variable domain, with the rest obtained from reference TRBV7-9 and TRBJ1-2, is as follows: DTGVSQNPRHKITKRGQNVTFRCDPISEHNRLYWYRQTLGQGPEFLTYFQNEAQLEKSRLLSDRFSAERPKGSFSTLEIQRTEQGDSAMYLCASSFLNGYTFGSGTRLTVV.

This clone was counted a single time. The chain has TRBV5-1 and TRBJ1-1; weak D call: TRBD1 (6 bases). The CDR3 spans 18 residues. Trimming cost V 1 base and J 0 bases, with 19 bases left between them. Germline V gene sequence: CDR1 SGHRS, CDR2 YFSETQ. CDR3 region: CASSLNGQLQGMNTEAFF. The CDR3 region has the DNA TGCGCCAGCAGCTTGAATGGGCAGTTACAGGGAATGAACACTGAAGCTTTCTTT.

This clone was seen just once. This chain links TRBV24-1 with TRBJ2-1, with TRBD2 matching over 7 bases. V lost 2 bases to trimming and J lost 10 bases; unmatched junction nucleotides: 10. Per germline, CDR1 KGHDR and CDR2 SFDVKD. The CDR3 sequence is 15 residues long. CDR3 coding DNA: TGTGCCACCAGTGATTGGGTTACTAGCGCCGGAGAGCAGTTCTTC. Its translation: CATSDWVTSAGEQFF.

The chain uses TRBV6-1 and TRBJ1-5, with D hard to call. Trimming left V 2 bases short and J 4 bases short, with 6 bases between. The V gene's germline CDR1 is MNHNS and CDR2 SASEGT. The CDR3 totals 13 residues. CDR3 sequence (DNA): TGTGCCAGCAGTGAACAATTGAATCAGCCCCAGCATTTT. Protein sequence: CASSEQLNQPQHF.